This T cell receptor (beta chain) was obtained from a study of OX40 agonist ivuxolimab in advanced cancers. At the level of the study: The patients got ivuxolimab, which is an agonistic anti-OX40 (CD134) antibody. Ivuxolimab doses were 0.01, 0.1, 0.3, 1.5, 3 or 10 mg/kg every 2 weeks.

Libraries were prepared by immunoSEQ multiplex PCR; TCRdb keeps only in-frame clonotypes and omits some of them. The sample includes roughly 40,000 clones, 70% to 90% of them seen just once. CDR3 length: 17 amino acids. Trimming cost V 2 bases and J 10 bases, with 22 bases left between them. From germline, CDR1 is SGHRS and CDR2 YFSETQ. Whole-study results and caveats: Certain nonresponders likewise exhibited a low normalized T-cell clonal expansion. Averaged across samples, CD8+ T cells carried more expanded clones than CD4+ did.

Points on this clone: What it binds is unknown.

The source is an adult with an advanced solid tumor such as melanoma, head and neck, liver or kidney cancer. The source was CD4+ or CD8+ T cells sorted from blood, collected in a trial of the OX40 agonist ivuxolimab. This rearrangement joins TRBV5-1 to TRBJ1-6; D is uncertain. The CDR3 sequence: CASSFSPNSRDGSPLHF. As DNA, the CDR3 is TGCGCCAGCAGCTTTTCTCCCAACAGCCGTGACGGGTCACCCCTCCACTTT.